The 6 T cell receptor beta chains below come from one sample, sequenced in a study of blood T cells in healthy people across ages. Using a J-beta primer mix together with a sample-barcoded 5' primer, a second PCR was run for roughly 6 to 12 cycles. TCRdb redid the calling of the 5' RACE reads with MiXCR, one entry per CDR3 protein. This table has roughly 1.6 million distinct CDR3 sequences, almost 35% appearing once. The source material was blood. The source is a woman aged 25 to 39 in good health.

There are a few counts of this clonotype. The genes are TRBV27 and TRBJ2-7, with 10 positions matching TRBD2. The J segment lost 3 bases and the V segment lost 3 bases, leaving 5 bases of the junction unmatched. CDR3 length: 15 residues. Germline assignment: CDR1 MNHEY and CDR2 SMNVEV (reference sequence). Here the CDR3 DNA reads TGTGCCAGCAGTTTCACTAGCGGGGCTTTCTACGAGCAGTACTTC. Amino acid sequence: CASSFTSGAFYEQYF.

V usage is TRBV7-2 and J usage is TRBJ2-3; the D gene is possibly TRBD1 (5 bases). The V end was cut by 5 bases, the J end by 6 bases, with 18 bases between. This CDR3 has 15 amino acids. From germline, CDR1 is SGHTA and CDR2 FQGNSA. The CDR3 DNA reads as TGTGCCAGCAGCCAATTCCCGCAGGGTAGGGATACGCAGTATTTT. It is translated as CASSQFPQGRDTQYF. Supplemented by reference TRBV7-2 and TRBJ2-3, the full variable domain reads GAGVSQSPSNKVTEKGKDVELRCDPISGHTALYWYRQSLGQGLEFLIYFQGNSAPDKSGLPSDRFSAERTGGSVSTLTIQRTQQEDSAVYLCASSQFPQGRDTQYFGPGTRLTVL.

About this clonotype: A read error is possible here, since a much larger clone lies one base away. The chain carries TRBV9 and TRBJ2-3; no clear D gene. The ends were cut back, 3 bases at V and 1 base at J, with 6 bases in the middle. The CDR3 has 13 amino acids. Germline CDR1 SGDLS, CDR2 YYNGEE. The CDR3 reads CASSADRTDTQYF. The CDR3 nucleotides read TGTGCCAGCAGCGCGGACCGCACAGATACGCAGTATTTT.

This clonotype turned up a few times. The chain uses TRBV4-1 and TRBJ1-5; tentative D call: TRBD1 (5 bases). Germline V gene sequence: CDR1 MGHRA, CDR2 YSYEKL. The CDR3 totals 13 residues. Trimming took 4 bases from V and 9 from J, leaving 13 bases between them. CDR3 coding DNA: TGCGCCAGCAGCCCTAGGGGCATGTCGCCCCAGCATTTT. Translated, it gives CASSPRGMSPQHF.

There are a few counts of this clonotype. This chain joins TRBV5-6 and TRBJ1-6, with a weak D call TRBD1 (5 bases). The V gene's germline CDR1 is SGHDT and CDR2 YYEEEE. V was trimmed by 4 bases and J by 9 bases, leaving 17 bases between them. This CDR3 has 15 residues. Here the CDR3 reads CASSPGGARGSPLHF. The CDR3 DNA follows: TGTGCCAGCAGCCCTGGGGGAGCGCGTGGTTCACCCCTCCACTTT.

The J gene is TRBJ1-6, the V gene TRBV6-2 or TRBV6-3; D is perhaps TRBD1 (6 bases). Trimming removed 3 bases from V and 9 bases from J, with 12 bases in between. The CDR3 totals 14 residues. Germline CDR1 and CDR2: MNHEY and SVGEGT. CDR3 DNA sequence: TGTGCCAGCAGTTATCCCCAGGGGACTTCACCCCTCCACTTT. Translation gives CASSYPQGTSPLHF.